These 32 T cell receptor beta chains originate from one sample sequenced in a study of blood T cell repertoires in COVID-19. The assay was immunoSEQ multiplex PCR, and TCRdb's table has in-frame clones only and misses some. The sample lists 250,000 to 350,000 clones; 70% to 90% were seen once. The sample consisted of PBMCs or T cells enriched from blood (not recorded which). Receptors were obtained from a woman aged 25 to 39 who had recovered from COVID-19.

The chain recombines TRBV6-6 with TRBJ1-5; D gene unclear. The CDR3 totals 13 residues. Deletions cut 0 bases from V and 4 bases from J, with 4 bases between. Germline-derived CDR1 and CDR2 are MNHNY and SVGAGI (reference sequence). The CDR3 bases are TGTGCCAGCAGTTACTCCCAAAATCAGCCCCAGCATTTT. Encoded protein: CASSYSQNQPQHF.

The V and J genes are TRBV25-1 and TRBJ1-2, with a weak D call TRBD1 (6 bases). CDR1 is MGHDK, CDR2 SYGVNS, per germline. This CDR3 has 14 amino acids. V lost 4 bases and J lost 3, with 12 bases in between. CDR3 nucleotides: TGTGCCAGCAGTGGACCAGCAGGGGACTATGGCTACACCTTC. Its translation is CASSGPAGDYGYTF.

This sequence joins TRBV29-1 and TRBJ1-2; a weak D match, TRBD1 (6 bases). The CDR3 totals 14 residues. In germline, CDR1 is SQVTM, CDR2 ANQGSEA. Deletions cut 7 bases from V and 2 bases from J, with 17 bases between. CDR3 nucleotide sequence: TGCAGCGGGGCGGGGGGCCAGGCCAACTATGGCTACACCTTC. Translated: CSGAGGQANYGYTF.

V usage is TRBV5-4 and J usage is TRBJ2-2; 10 bases map to TRBD1. V trimming: 3 bases; J trimming: 6 bases; junction bases outside the gene matches: 8. The CDR3 contains 16 residues. CDR1 SGHNT and CDR2 YYREEE come from the germline V gene (reference sequence). CDR3 residues: CASSSTGTGAAGELFF. The CDR3 nucleotides read TGTGCCAGCAGCTCGACCGGGACAGGGGCAGCCGGGGAGCTGTTTTTT.

The chain joins TRBV19 to TRBJ1-1; D remains unclear. This CDR3 has 12 residues. Trimming removed 4 bases at V and 1 base at J, with 4 bases between. CDR1 is LNHDA and CDR2 is SQIVND in the germline V gene (reference sequence). Here the CDR3 reads CASSKRNTEAFF. Here the CDR3 DNA reads TGTGCCAGTAGTAAGAGGAACACTGAAGCTTTCTTT. The variable domain in full, with the rest retrieved from reference TRBV19 and TRBJ1-1, is DGGITQSPKYLFRKEGQNVTLSCEQNLNHDAMYWYRQDPGQGLRLIYYSQIVNDFQKGDIAEGYSVSREKKESFPLTVTSAQKNPTAFYLCASSKRNTEAFFGQGTRLTVV.

The gene calls are TRBV7-9 and TRBJ1-1; D is unclear. Germline V CDR1 and CDR2: SEHNR, FQNEAQ (reference sequence). The CDR3 is 13 residues long. V dropped 0 bases and J dropped 7 bases, with 9 bases sitting between them. The CDR3 coding sequence is TGTGCCAGCAGCTTAGCCCCGGAGAGTGAAGCTTTCTTT. Encoded protein: CASSLAPESEAFF.

The rearrangement links TRBV21-1 to TRBJ1-5; the table calls TRBD1, which could not be checked here. TRBV21-1 is labeled a pseudogene. The CDR3 consists of 18 residues. The CDR3 sequence is CASSTTCGGGEGNQPQHF. CDR3 sequence (DNA): TGTGCCAGCAGCACAACTTGTGGAGGGGGCGAGGGCAATCAGCCCCAGCATTTT.

The V gene is TRBV27, the J gene TRBJ1-5; perhaps TRBD1 as D (5 bases). Germline-derived CDR1 and CDR2 are MNHEY and SMNVEV (reference sequence). Deletions cut 6 bases from V and 5 bases from J, with 17 bases between. This CDR3 is 15 amino acids long. CDR3 nucleotide sequence: TGTGCCAGCAGGGCCACGACAGCCAGTTATCAGCCCCAGCATTTT. It codes for CASRATTASYQPQHF.

The V gene is TRBV24-1, the J gene TRBJ2-5, with TRBD2 matching over 10 bases. Germline CDR1 reads KGHDR; CDR2 reads SFDVKD. V gave up 5 bases and J gave up 2 bases; unmatched junction bases: 4. The CDR3 spans 15 residues. CDR3 sequence: CATSVRTSGQETQYF. CDR3 DNA: TGTGCCACCAGTGTGCGGACTAGCGGACAAGAGACCCAGTACTTC.

The chain joins TRBV27 to TRBJ1-5; 7 bases map to TRBD1. The CDR3 length is 14 residues. The V gene's germline CDR1 is MNHEY and CDR2 SMNVEV (reference sequence). Trimming at V came to 6 bases and at J to 5 bases, leaving 7 bases not matched to a gene. The chain's CDR3 is CASSLGQADQPQHF. The CDR3 DNA reads TGTGCCAGCAGCCTAGGACAGGCGGATCAGCCCCAGCATTTT.

The chain employs TRBV5-8 and TRBJ1-2; no clear D. From germline, CDR1 is SGHTS and CDR2 YDEGEE. V was clipped by 0 bases and J by 4 bases, with 10 bases between them. The CDR3 contains 14 residues. CDR3 sequence reads: CASSLVFTSYGYTF. The CDR3 bases are TGTGCCAGCAGCTTGGTCTTCACCAGCTATGGCTACACCTTC.

The V call is TRBV5-1, the J call TRBJ1-1, with TRBD1 matching 8 bases. V dropped 4 bases and J dropped 0; count of bases not matched to a gene: 5. CDR1 and CDR2 from the germline V gene are SGHRS and YFSETQ. The CDR3 totals 15 residues. DNA of the CDR3: TGCGCCAGCAGCCTATGGACAGGGATGAACACTGAAGCTTTCTTT. This translates into CASSLWTGMNTEAFF.

The chain employs TRBV27 and TRBJ1-5; D remains ambiguous. The germline V gene encodes CDR1 MNHEY and CDR2 SMNVEV (reference sequence). V lost 4 bases and J 0 bases, leaving 7 bases between the germline ends. The CDR3 spans 14 residues. CDR3 amino acids: CASSYYYSNQPQHF. The CDR3 DNA reads as TGTGCCAGCAGTTATTACTATAGCAATCAGCCCCAGCATTTT.

The J gene is TRBJ2-5, the V gene TRBV9, with 9 bases fitting TRBD2. The V segment lost 4 bases and the J segment 5 bases; nucleotides outside the gene matches: 9. Germline values: CDR1 SGDLS, CDR2 YYNGEE. There are 15 residues in the CDR3. The CDR3 coding sequence is TGTGCCAGCAGCCCTAGTGCTAGCGGGGTGGAGACCCAGTACTTC. It yields the protein CASSPSASGVETQYF.

The chain has TRBV11-1 and TRBJ2-5, with 8 positions matching TRBD2. Per germline, CDR1 SGHAT and CDR2 FQDESV (reference sequence). The CDR3 is 13 amino acids. J was trimmed by 4 bases and V by 5 bases; bases with no gene match: 3. The CDR3 loop reads CASSPGGRETQYF. In DNA form, the CDR3 reads TGTGCCAGCAGCCCGGGGGGGCGAGAGACCCAGTACTTC. Variable domain in full (rest from reference TRBV11-1 and TRBJ2-5): EAEVAQSPRYKITEKSQAVAFWCDPISGHATLYWYRQILGQGPELLVQFQDESVVDDSQLPKDRFSAERLKGVDSTLKIQPAELGDSAMYLCASSPGGRETQYFGPGTRLLVL.

The chain couples TRBV19 to TRBJ1-1; no firm D call. CDR3 length: 12 amino acids. The germline CDR1 and CDR2 sequences are LNHDA and SQIVND (reference sequence). V shed 3 bases and J shed 5 bases, with 7 bases lying between them. The DNA of the CDR3 is TGTGCCAGTAGTATTAGGAGAACTGAAGCTTTCTTT. Its translation: CASSIRRTEAFF. The full variable domain, in which reference TRBV19 and TRBJ1-1 provide the parts outside the CDR3, is DGGITQSPKYLFRKEGQNVTLSCEQNLNHDAMYWYRQDPGQGLRLIYYSQIVNDFQKGDIAEGYSVSREKKESFPLTVTSAQKNPTAFYLCASSIRRTEAFFGQGTRLTVV.

This clone was detected only once. This chain uses TRBV7-2 with TRBJ2-2; a possible D gene is TRBD1 (5 bases). This CDR3 is built from 16 residues. Germline V CDR1 and CDR2: SGHTA, FQGNSA. Between the trimmed V and J ends, which lost 5 bases and 3 bases, there was a span of 16 bases. The DNA for the CDR3 is TGTGCCAGCAGCCGCGTTGTGGGGCGCTACACCGGGGAGCTGTTTTTT. Translating it yields CASSRVVGRYTGELFF.

The sample holds a few counts of this clone. The CDR3 bases are TGTGCCATCAGTGAGTCGGTCTCCCGGGGCTACACCTTC. As protein: CAISESVSRGYTF. The gene calls are TRBV10-3 and TRBJ1-2; D not certain. This CDR3 comprises 13 residues. CDR1 is ENHRY and CDR2 is SYGVKD in the germline V gene. Trimming took 0 bases from V and 8 from J, leaving 10 bases between them.

J is TRBJ2-3 and V is TRBV6-2 or TRBV6-3, with 8 bases identical to TRBD2. Germline CDR1 reads MNHEY; CDR2 reads SVGEGT. This CDR3 spans 16 amino acids. The V segment lost 0 bases and the J segment 5 bases; nucleotides outside the gene matches: 7. CDR3 in amino acids: CASSYSTGGEEDTQYF. The DNA for the CDR3 is TGTGCCAGCAGTTACTCAACCGGGGGGGAAGAAGATACGCAGTATTTT.

V and J are TRBV5-1 and TRBJ2-7; 7 bases are shared with TRBD1. Germline V gene data show CDR1 as SGHRS and CDR2 as YFSETQ. The junction had 10 bases not matched to a gene; V was cut back by 4 bases and J by 0 bases. This CDR3 has 16 residues. CDR3 sequence reads: CASSPRTGTASYEQYF. The DNA for the CDR3 is TGCGCCAGCAGCCCTAGAACCGGGACAGCCTCCTACGAGCAGTACTTC. Combining the CDR3 with reference TRBV5-1 and TRBJ2-7 gives the whole variable domain KAGVTQTPRYLIKTRGQQVTLSCSPISGHRSVSWYQQTPGQGLQFLFEYFSETQRNKGNFPGRFSGRQFSNSRSEMNVSTLELGDSALYLCASSPRTGTASYEQYFGPGTRLTVT.

The rearrangement uses TRBV24-1 and TRBJ2-1; no clear D gene. This CDR3 is built from 18 residues. The germline gives CDR1 KGHDR, CDR2 SFDVKD. V was trimmed by 4 bases and J by 3 bases, leaving 21 bases between them. The CDR3 sequence is CATSDHRLKRVNYNEQFF. The CDR3 bases are TGTGCCACCAGTGACCACAGATTAAAACGAGTAAACTACAATGAGCAGTTCTTC.

In the case of this clone: A much bigger clone sits one base away, suggesting this may be a read error. The sample holds other DNA sequences that translate to the same CDR3. The gene calls are TRBV6-5 and TRBJ2-7; 9 bases map to TRBD1. The ends lost 5 bases at V and 3 bases at J; junction bases unmatched: 2. The CDR3 totals 13 residues. The germline CDR1 and CDR2 sequences are MNHEY and SVGAGI. The DNA of the CDR3 is TGTGCCAGCAGTCGGGACAGGGTCTACGAGCAGTACTTC. Its protein product is CASSRDRVYEQYF.

The V and J genes are TRBV5-1 and TRBJ2-5; D unclear. CDR3 length equals 14 residues. V was cut by 1 base and J by 1 base, with 8 bases left in between. CDR1 is SGHRS and CDR2 is YFSETQ in the germline V gene. This CDR3 reads CASSLRSIQETQYF. The CDR3 DNA is TGCGCCAGCAGCTTGAGGAGCATCCAAGAGACCCAGTACTTC.

CDR3 residues: CASSRGPLAGELFF. The CDR3 DNA sequence: TGTGCCAGCAGTAGGGGGCCCCTCGCCGGGGAGCTGTTTTTT. The chain couples TRBV6-5 to TRBJ2-2; 7 bases are a match to TRBD1. V gave up 5 bases and J gave up 6 bases; unmatched junction bases: 6. Germline V gene data show CDR1 as MNHEY and CDR2 as SVGAGI. This CDR3 spans 14 amino acids.

The chain couples TRBV13 to TRBJ2-1; 10 bases are shared with TRBD2. The CDR3 is 18 amino acids. CDR1 is PRHDT, CDR2 FYEKMQ, per germline (reference sequence). With 5 bases clipped from V and 0 bases from J, the junction kept 10 bases outside the gene matches. CDR3: CASSPPGTSASSYNEQFF. CDR3 DNA: TGTGCCAGCAGCCCTCCCGGGACTAGCGCGAGCTCCTACAATGAGCAGTTCTTC.

On this clone itself: The sample carries other DNA sequences with the same CDR3. This chain joins TRBV2 and TRBJ1-1; TRBD1 agrees at 8 bases. V was clipped by 6 bases and J by 3 bases; unmatched bases: 3. The CDR3 runs to 13 residues. Germline V gene sequence: CDR1 SNHLY, CDR2 FYNNEI. CDR3 DNA sequence: TGTGCCAGCAGCGGGACAGGTGACACTGAAGCTTTCTTT. Amino acids: CASSGTGDTEAFF. Full variable domain (outside the CDR3, taken from reference TRBV2 and TRBJ1-1): EPEVTQTPSHQVTQMGQEVILRCVPISNHLYFYWYRQILGQKVEFLVSFYNNEISEKSEIFDDQFSVERPDGSNFTLKIRSTKLEDSAMYFCASSGTGDTEAFFGQGTRLTVV.

The CDR3: CASSPGQGRYYGYTF. CDR3 nucleotide sequence: TGTGCCAGCAGCCCCGGACAGGGGAGATACTATGGCTACACCTTC. V usage is TRBV25-1 and J usage is TRBJ1-2; 9 bases line up with TRBD1. Germline CDR1 reads MGHDK; CDR2 reads SYGVNS. This CDR3 contains 15 residues. V lost 6 bases and J lost 3; bases outside the gene matches: 8.

This chain connects TRBV5-1 to TRBJ1-2, with 7 bases that match TRBD1. V dropped 4 bases and J dropped 5; count of bases not matched to a gene: 11. The CDR3 is 15 residues long. CDR1 is SGHRS and CDR2 is YFSETQ in the germline V gene. This chain's CDR3 is CASSIQQGPRYGYTF. CDR3 nucleotide sequence: TGCGCCAGCAGCATCCAACAGGGGCCAAGATATGGCTACACCTTC.

The chain employs TRBV5-1 and TRBJ1-4; 8 bases align to TRBD1. CDR1 and CDR2 from the germline V gene are SGHRS and YFSETQ. The CDR3 is made up of 15 amino acids. V lost 4 bases, J lost 6 bases, and 8 bases stayed unmatched. Here the CDR3 reads CASSANRGEYEKLFF. CDR3 nucleotide sequence: TGCGCCAGCAGCGCAAACAGGGGGGAATATGAAAAACTGTTTTTT.

The chain recombines TRBV29-1 with TRBJ2-3; D not certain. Germline V lookup: CDR1 SQVTM, CDR2 ANQGSEA. V was trimmed by 6 bases and J by 0 bases, leaving 19 bases between them. This CDR3 is 16 amino acids long. CDR3 protein: CSVDPIDSSSTDTQYF. CDR3 coding DNA: TGCAGCGTAGACCCCATCGACTCATCTAGCACAGATACGCAGTATTTT.

The chain carries TRBV5-5 and TRBJ2-7, with TRBD1 identical over 7 bases. Per the germline V gene, CDR1 is SGHKS and CDR2 is YYEKEE (reference sequence). Germline trimming cut 6 bases from V and 3 bases from J; bases unmatched to any gene: 6. This CDR3 has 13 amino acids. CDR3 DNA sequence: TGTGCCAGCACCCGGACAGGATACTACGAGCAGTACTTC. This translates into CASTRTGYYEQYF.

V and J are TRBV28 and TRBJ1-3; 8 bases line up with TRBD1. Germline CDR1 is MDHEN and CDR2 is SYDVKM. The CDR3 covers 14 residues. V was clipped by 7 bases and J by 5 bases; unmatched bases: 7. This CDR3 is CASTLDRARNTIYF. The CDR3, as DNA: TGTGCCAGCACCCTGGACAGGGCCCGAAACACCATATATTTT. The whole variable domain, remainder taken from reference TRBV28 and TRBJ1-3, is DVKVTQSSRYLVKRTGEKVFLECVQDMDHENMFWYRQDPGLGLRLIYFSYDVKMKEKGDIPEGYSVSREKKERFSLILESASTNQTSMYLCASTLDRARNTIYFGEGSWLTVV.